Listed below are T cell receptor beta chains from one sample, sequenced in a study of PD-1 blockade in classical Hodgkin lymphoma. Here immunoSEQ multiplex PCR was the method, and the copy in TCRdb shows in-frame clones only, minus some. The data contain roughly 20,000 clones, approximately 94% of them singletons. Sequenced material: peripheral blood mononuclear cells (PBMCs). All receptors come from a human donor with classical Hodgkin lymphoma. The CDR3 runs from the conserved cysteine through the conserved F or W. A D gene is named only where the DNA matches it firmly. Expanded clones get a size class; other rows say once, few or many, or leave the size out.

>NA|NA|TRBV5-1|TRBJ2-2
CASSLLTGPLNTGELFF
TGCGCCAGCAGCTTGCTGACAGGCCCGTTGAACACCGGGGAGCTGTTTTTT
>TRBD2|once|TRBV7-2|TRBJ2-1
CASSLATSGGYNEQFF
TGTGCCAGCAGCTTAGCGACTAGCGGGGGGTACAATGAGCAGTTCTTC
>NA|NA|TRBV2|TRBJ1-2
CASSGIGGYTF
TGTGCCAGCAGTGGGATTGGCGGCTACACCTTC
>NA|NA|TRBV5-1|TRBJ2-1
CASSPGGEYNEQFF
TGCGCCAGCAGCCCCGGCGGAGAGTACAATGAGCAGTTCTTC
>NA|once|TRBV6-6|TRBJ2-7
CASRDRPYEQYF
TGTGCCAGCAGGGACCGACCCTACGAGCAGTACTTC
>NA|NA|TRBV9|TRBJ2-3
CASSVLSGTTPDTQYF
TGTGCCAGCAGCGTTTTGAGCGGGACAACGCCAGATACGCAGTATTTT
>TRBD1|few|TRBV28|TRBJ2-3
CASSFLYRGRRTDTQYF
TGTGCCAGCAGTTTCCTATACAGGGGGCGCAGGACAGATACGCAGTATTTT
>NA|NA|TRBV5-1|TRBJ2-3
CASSLVPGAKSTDTQYF
TGCGCCAGCAGCTTGGTTCCAGGGGCAAAGAGCACAGATACGCAGTATTTT
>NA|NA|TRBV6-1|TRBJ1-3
CASRINNHSGNTIYF
TGTGCCAGCAGGATAAATAACCACTCTGGAAACACCATATATTTT
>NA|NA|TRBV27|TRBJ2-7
CASSSYRVSSYEQYF
TGTGCCAGCAGTTCATACCGGGTTTCTTCCTACGAGCAGTACTTC
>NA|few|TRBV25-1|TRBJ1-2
CASSTGTNYGYTF
TGTGCCAGCAGTACCGGGACTAACTATGGCTACACCTTC
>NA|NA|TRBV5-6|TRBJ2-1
CASSFFGGNSNEQFF
TGTGCCAGCAGCTTTTTCGGGGGCAACTCCAATGAGCAGTTCTTC
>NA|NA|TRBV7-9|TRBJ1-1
CASSYYPARVNTEAFF
TGTGCCAGCAGTTATTACCCCGCCCGGGTGAACACTGAAGCTTTCTTT
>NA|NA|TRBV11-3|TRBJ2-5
CASRYGGPEQYF
TGTGCCAGCAGGTACGGGGGACCTGAGCAGTACTTC
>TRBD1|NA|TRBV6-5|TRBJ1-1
CASRQGWSEAFF
TGTGCCAGCAGACAGGGGTGGAGTGAAGCTTTCTTT
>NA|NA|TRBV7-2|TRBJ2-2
CASSRRTGNTGELFF
TGTGCCAGCAGCCGTAGAACCGGGAACACCGGGGAGCTGTTTTTT
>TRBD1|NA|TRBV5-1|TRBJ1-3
CASSLVWDRGLSSGNTIYF
TGCGCCAGCAGCTTGGTATGGGACAGGGGGTTAAGCTCTGGAAACACCATATATTTT
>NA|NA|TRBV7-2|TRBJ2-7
CASSLESRTYEQYF
TGTGCCAGCAGCTTAGAGTCACGGACCTACGAGCAGTACTTC
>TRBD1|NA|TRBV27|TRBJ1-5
CASSLTTGGLGQPQHF
TGTGCCAGCAGTTTAACTACAGGGGGTTTAGGTCAGCCCCAGCATTTT
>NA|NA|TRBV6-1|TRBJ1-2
CASSEVHGNYGYTF
TGTGCCAGCAGTGAAGTACACGGAAACTATGGCTACACCTTC
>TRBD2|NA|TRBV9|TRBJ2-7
CASSAGLAVEQYF
TGTGCCAGCAGCGCGGGACTAGCGGTCGAGCAGTACTTC
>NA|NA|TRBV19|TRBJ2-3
CASSIGKGTDTQYF
TGTGCCAGTAGTATTGGGAAAGGGACAGATACGCAGTATTTT
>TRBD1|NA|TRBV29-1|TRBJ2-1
CSVEPGQGADNEQFF
TGCAGCGTTGAGCCCGGACAGGGGGCGGATAATGAGCAGTTCTTC
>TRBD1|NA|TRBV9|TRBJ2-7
CASSGTGGHEQYF
TGTGCCAGCAGCGGGACAGGGGGCCACGAGCAGTACTTC
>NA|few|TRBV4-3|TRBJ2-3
CASSQEWQDTQYF
TGCGCCAGCAGCCAAGAGTGGCAAGATACGCAGTATTTT
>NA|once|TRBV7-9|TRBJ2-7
CASSRGLGRSYEQYF
TGTGCCAGCAGCAGAGGGTTAGGGAGGTCCTACGAGCAGTACTTC
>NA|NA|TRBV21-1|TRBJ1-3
CASSRQDRVQSSGNTIYF
TGTGCCAGCAGCCGTCAGGACCGGGTTCAGAGCTCTGGAAACACCATATATTTT
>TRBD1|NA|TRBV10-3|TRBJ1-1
CAISDRTGSLNTEAFF
TGTGCCATCAGTGACCGGACAGGGAGCTTGAACACTGAAGCTTTCTTT
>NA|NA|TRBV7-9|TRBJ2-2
CASSSTPFTGELFF
TGTGCCAGCAGCTCTACCCCCTTCACCGGGGAGCTGTTTTTT
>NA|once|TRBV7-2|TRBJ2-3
CASSLGGLATDTQYF
TGTGCCAGCAGCTTAGGCGGGCTAGCTACAGATACGCAGTATTTT
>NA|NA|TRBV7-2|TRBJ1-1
CASTRPGRVNTEAFF
TGTGCCAGCACCAGACCGGGACGGGTGAACACTGAAGCTTTCTTT
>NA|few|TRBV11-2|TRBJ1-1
CASSLEFGRMNTEAFF
TGTGCCAGCAGCTTAGAATTCGGAAGGATGAACACTGAAGCTTTCTTT
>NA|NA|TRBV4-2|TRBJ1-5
CASSQGEDNQPQHF
TGTGCCAGCAGCCAAGGCGAAGACAATCAGCCCCAGCATTTT
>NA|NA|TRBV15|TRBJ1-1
CATDSGQRGMSAFF
TGTGCCACCGATTCAGGTCAAAGGGGTATGTCAGCTTTCTTT
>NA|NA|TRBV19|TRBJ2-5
CASSIAFAGLPINLETQYF
TGTGCCAGTAGTATAGCATTTGCGGGGCTCCCCATAAATCTGGAGACCCAGTACTTC
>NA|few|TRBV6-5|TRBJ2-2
CASMRGDRDTGELFF
TGTGCCAGCATGAGGGGGGACAGAGACACCGGGGAGCTGTTTTTT
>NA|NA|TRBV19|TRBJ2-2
CASTPLSETLNTGELFF
TGTGCCAGTACCCCTTTATCTGAGACTCTAAACACCGGGGAGCTGTTTTTT
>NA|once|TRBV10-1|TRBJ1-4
CASSSGRGEKLFF
TGCGCCAGCAGTAGCGGGCGAGGAGAAAAACTGTTTTTT